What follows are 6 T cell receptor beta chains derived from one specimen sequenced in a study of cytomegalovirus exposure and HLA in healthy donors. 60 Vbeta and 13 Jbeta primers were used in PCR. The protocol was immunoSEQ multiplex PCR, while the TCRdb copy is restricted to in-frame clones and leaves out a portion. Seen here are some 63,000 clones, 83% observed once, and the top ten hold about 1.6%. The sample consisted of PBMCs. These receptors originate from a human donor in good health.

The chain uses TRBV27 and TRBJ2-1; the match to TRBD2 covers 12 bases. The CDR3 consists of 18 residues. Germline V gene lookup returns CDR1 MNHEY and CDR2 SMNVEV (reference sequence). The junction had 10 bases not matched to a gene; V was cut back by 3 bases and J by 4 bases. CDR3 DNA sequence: TGTGCCAGCAGTTTCTCCAGACTAGCGGGGGCCAGGTACAATGAGCAGTTCTTC. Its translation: CASSFSRLAGARYNEQFF.

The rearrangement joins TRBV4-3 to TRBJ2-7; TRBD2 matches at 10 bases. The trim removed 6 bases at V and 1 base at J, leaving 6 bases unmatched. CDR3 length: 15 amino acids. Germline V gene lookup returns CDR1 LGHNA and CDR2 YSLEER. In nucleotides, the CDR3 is TGCGCCAGCAGTGCATCTAGCGGGAGTTCCTACGAGCAGTACTTC. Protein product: CASSASSGSSYEQYF.

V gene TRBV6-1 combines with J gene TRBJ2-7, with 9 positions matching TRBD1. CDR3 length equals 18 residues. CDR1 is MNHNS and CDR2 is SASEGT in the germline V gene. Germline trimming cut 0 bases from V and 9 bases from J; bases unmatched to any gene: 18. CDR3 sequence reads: CASSEAPPRTGARVGQYF. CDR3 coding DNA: TGTGCCAGCAGTGAAGCGCCCCCTCGGACAGGGGCAAGAGTCGGGCAGTACTTC.

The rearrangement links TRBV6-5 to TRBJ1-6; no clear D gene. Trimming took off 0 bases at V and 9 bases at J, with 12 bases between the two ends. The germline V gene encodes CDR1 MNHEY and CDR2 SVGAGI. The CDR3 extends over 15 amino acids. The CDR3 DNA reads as TGTGCCAGCAGTTACTCGGGCGGAGGGCTTTCACCCCTCCACTTT. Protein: CASSYSGGGLSPLHF.

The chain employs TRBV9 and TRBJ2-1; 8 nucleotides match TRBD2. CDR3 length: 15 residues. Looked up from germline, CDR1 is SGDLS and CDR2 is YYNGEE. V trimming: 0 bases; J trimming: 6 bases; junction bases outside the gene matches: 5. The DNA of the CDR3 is TGTGCCAGCAGCGTAGAGGGGCGGGAGGCCAATGAGCAGTTCTTC. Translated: CASSVEGREANEQFF.

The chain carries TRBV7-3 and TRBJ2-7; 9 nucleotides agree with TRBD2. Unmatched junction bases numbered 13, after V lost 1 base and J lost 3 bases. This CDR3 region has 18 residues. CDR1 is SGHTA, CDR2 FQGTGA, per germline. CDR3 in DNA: TGTGCCAGCAGCTTAAAACCACTAGCGGGCGGCCGGGACTACGAGCAGTACTTC. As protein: CASSLKPLAGGRDYEQYF.